This T cell receptor beta chain is from a study of blood T cell repertoires in COVID-19. Sequencing was performed with immunoSEQ multiplex PCR; in TCRdb, only in-frame clones are kept and a portion is missing. The sample includes 190,000 or so clones, roughly 89% of them seen just once. As to this clone: One end of the junction varies from germline; a read error may be responsible.

The TCR was taken from a man aged 35-49 years with acute or convalescent COVID-19. Sequencing was performed on peripheral blood.

This chain's CDR3 is CASSSLDRRGPVSQYF. The CDR3 DNA is TGTGCTAGCAGCTCATTGGACCGGCGGGGGCCCGTGTCTCAGTACTTC. The chain joins TRBV7-7 to TRBJ2-5; D perhaps matches TRBD2 (7 bases). Germline V gene lookup returns CDR1 SSHAT and CDR2 FNYEAQ (reference sequence). This CDR3 has 16 residues.